This T cell receptor (beta chain) was identified during a study of T cell repertoires in cytomegalovirus infection. Study information: TCR beta signatures that were public indicated CMV infection and matching HLA type. Study results and caveats: CMV-specific HLA-C-restricted TCR beta clonotypes dominated the ex vivo response. Cumulative frequency of public TCR beta families picked out carriers of CMV plus the relevant HLA.

This clonotype has ten or more counts. Its antigen is unknown. The V and J ends lost 2 bases and 4 bases respectively, with 16 bases between them. Germline loops: CDR1 SGHTA, CDR2 FQGNSA. The CDR3 runs 16 residues. TCRdb passed the reads through MiXCR, listing each CDR3 protein once. The profile covers roughly 320,000 distinct CDR3 sequences, with more than 8% appearing a single time and roughly 4.5% taken by the ten largest. The sequenced sample was PBMCs. The chain recombines TRBV7-2 with TRBJ2-3; no clear D gene. The receptor was isolated from a human donor in good health (CMV status not recorded). Some clones in this sample may be carry-over from other donors' samples. CDR3 bases: TGTGCCAGCAGCTTATTTGACTCTTCCCACCCAGATACGCAGTATTTT. This gives the protein CASSLFDSSHPDTQYF.